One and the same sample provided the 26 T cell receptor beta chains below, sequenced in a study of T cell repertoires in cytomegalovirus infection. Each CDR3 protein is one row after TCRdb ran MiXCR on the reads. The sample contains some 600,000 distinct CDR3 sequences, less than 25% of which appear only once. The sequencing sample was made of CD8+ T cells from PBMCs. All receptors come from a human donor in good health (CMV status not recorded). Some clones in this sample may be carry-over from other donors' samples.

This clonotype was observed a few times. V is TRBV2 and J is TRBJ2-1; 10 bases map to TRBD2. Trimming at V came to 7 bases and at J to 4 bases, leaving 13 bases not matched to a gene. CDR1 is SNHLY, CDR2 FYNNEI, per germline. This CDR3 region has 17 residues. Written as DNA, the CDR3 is TGTGCCAGCACCGAGGGCCTAGCGGGGGTTCTATACAATGAGCAGTTCTTC. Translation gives CASTEGLAGVLYNEQFF.

DNA of the CDR3: TGTGCCAGCAGTTCATGGTCCGAGCAGTACGTC. Protein: CASSSWSEQYV. The chain recombines TRBV28 with TRBJ2-7, with D unresolved. Trimming removed 4 bases at V and 6 bases at J, with 7 bases between. Germline V gives CDR1 MDHEN, CDR2 SYDVKM. The CDR3 runs 11 residues.

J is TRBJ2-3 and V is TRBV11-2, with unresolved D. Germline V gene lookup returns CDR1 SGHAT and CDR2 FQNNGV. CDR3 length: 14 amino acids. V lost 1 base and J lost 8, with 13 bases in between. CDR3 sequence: CASSLGADPRTQYF. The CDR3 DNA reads TGTGCCAGCAGCTTAGGGGCGGACCCTCGTACGCAGTATTTT.

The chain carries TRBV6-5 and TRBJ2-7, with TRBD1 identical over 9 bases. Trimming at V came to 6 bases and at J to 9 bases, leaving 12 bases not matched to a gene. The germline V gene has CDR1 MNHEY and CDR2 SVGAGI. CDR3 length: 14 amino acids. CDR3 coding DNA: TGTGCCAGCAGCCTTATTCCGGGACAGGGCGGGCAGTACTTC. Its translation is CASSLIPGQGGQYF.

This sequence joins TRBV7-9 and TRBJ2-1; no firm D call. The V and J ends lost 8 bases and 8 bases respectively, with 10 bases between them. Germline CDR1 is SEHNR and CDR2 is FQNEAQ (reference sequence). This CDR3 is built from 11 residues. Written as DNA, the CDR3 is TGTGCCAGCGGAACCGGCGATGAGCAGTTCTTC. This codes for CASGTGDEQFF.

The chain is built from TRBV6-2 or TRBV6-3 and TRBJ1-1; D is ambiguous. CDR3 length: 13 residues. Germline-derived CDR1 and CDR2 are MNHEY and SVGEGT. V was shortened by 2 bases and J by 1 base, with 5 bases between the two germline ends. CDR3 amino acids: CASSYGWNTEAFF. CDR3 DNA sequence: TGTGCCAGCAGTTACGGCTGGAACACTGAAGCTTTCTTT.

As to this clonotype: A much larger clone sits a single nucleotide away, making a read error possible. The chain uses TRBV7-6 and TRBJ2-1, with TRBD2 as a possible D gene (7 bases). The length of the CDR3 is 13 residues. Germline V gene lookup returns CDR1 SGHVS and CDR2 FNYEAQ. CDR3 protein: CASSFRGGNGQFF. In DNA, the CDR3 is TGTGCCAGCAGCTTCCGCGGGGGCAATGGGCAGTTCTTC.

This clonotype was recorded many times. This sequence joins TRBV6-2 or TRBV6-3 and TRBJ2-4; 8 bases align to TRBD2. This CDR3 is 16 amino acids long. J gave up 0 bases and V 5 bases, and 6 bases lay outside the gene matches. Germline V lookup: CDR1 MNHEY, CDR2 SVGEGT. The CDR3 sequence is CASSGVAGLAKNIQYF. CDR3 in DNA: TGTGCCAGCAGTGGAGTAGCGGGGCTAGCCAAAAACATTCAGTACTTC.

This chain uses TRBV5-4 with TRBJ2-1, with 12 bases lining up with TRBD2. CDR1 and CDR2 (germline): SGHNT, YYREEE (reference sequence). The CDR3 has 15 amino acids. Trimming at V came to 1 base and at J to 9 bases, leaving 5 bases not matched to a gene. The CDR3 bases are TGTGCCAGCAGCTTGTCGCTAGCGGGGGGGCGTGAGCAGTTCTTC. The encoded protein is CASSLSLAGGREQFF.

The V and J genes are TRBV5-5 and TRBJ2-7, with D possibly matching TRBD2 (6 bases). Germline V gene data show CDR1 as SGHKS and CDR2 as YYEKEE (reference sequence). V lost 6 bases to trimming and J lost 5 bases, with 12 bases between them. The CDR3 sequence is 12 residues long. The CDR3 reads CASTLEGNEQYF. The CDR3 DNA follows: TGTGCCAGCACCCTGGAGGGAAACGAGCAGTACTTC.

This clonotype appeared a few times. Written as DNA, the CDR3 is TGTGCCAGCAGCACAAATACGGGGACAGCGAACACTGAAGCTTTCTTT. Translating it yields CASSTNTGTANTEAFF. This chain uses TRBV7-6 with TRBJ1-1; 7 nucleotides agree with TRBD1. The CDR3 contains 16 residues. Germline V gene data show CDR1 as SGHVS and CDR2 as FNYEAQ. With 5 bases clipped from V and 1 base from J, the junction kept 10 bases outside the gene matches.

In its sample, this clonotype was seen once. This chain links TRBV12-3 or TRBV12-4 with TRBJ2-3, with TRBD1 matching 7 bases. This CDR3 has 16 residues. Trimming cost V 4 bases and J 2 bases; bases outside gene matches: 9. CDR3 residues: CASSSTDRINTDTQYF. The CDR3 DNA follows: TGTGCCAGCAGTTCAACGGACAGGATTAACACAGATACGCAGTATTTT.

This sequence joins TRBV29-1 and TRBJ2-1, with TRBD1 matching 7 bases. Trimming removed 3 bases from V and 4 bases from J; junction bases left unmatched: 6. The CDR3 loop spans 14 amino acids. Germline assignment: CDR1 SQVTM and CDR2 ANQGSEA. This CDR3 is CSVERGQGYNEQFF. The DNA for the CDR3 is TGCAGCGTTGAGAGGGGGCAGGGGTACAATGAGCAGTTCTTC.

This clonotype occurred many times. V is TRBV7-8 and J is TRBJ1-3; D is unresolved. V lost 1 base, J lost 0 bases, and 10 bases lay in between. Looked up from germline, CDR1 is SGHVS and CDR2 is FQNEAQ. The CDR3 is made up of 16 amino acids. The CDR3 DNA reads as TGTGCCAGCAGCTTAGAGGCTCAAATCTCTGGAAACACCATATATTTT. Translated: CASSLEAQISGNTIYF. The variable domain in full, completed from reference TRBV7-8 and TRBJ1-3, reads GAGVSQSPRYKVAKRGQDVALRCDPISGHVSLFWYQQALGQGPEFLTYFQNEAQLDKSGLPSDRFFAERPEGSVSTLKIQRTQQEDSAVYLCASSLEAQISGNTIYFGEGSWLTVV.

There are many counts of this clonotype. CDR3 nucleotides: TGCAGTTCCTGGGACCACCAAGAGACCCAGTACTTC. Amino acid sequence: CSSWDHQETQYF. This chain joins TRBV20-1 and TRBJ2-5, with D possibly called TRBD1 or TRBD2 (5 bases each). The CDR3 is 12 amino acids. CDR1 and CDR2 (germline): DFQATT, SNEGSKA (reference sequence). V was trimmed by 8 bases and J by 0 bases, leaving 10 bases between them.

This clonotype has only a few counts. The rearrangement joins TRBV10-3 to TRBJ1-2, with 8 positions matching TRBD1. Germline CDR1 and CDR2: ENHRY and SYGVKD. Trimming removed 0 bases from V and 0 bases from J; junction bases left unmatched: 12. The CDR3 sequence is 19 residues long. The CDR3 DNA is TGTGCCATCAGTGAGTCGTCTCAGGGGGCCTCCCAACCTAACTATGGCTACACCTTC. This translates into CAISESSQGASQPNYGYTF.

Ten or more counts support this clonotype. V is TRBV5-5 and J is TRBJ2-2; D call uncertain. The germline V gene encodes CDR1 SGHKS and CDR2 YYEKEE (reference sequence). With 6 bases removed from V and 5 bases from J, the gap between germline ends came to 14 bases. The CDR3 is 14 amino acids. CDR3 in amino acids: CASTPQGLTGELFF. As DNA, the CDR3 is TGTGCCAGCACCCCTCAAGGTTTAACCGGGGAGCTGTTTTTT.

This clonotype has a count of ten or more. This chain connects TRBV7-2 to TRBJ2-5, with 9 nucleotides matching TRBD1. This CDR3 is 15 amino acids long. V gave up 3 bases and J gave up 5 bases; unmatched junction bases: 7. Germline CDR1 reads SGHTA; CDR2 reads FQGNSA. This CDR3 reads CASSFVQGARETQYF. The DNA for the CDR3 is TGTGCCAGCAGCTTCGTACAGGGGGCGCGGGAGACCCAGTACTTC. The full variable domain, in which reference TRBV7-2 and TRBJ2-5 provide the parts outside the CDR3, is GAGVSQSPSNKVTEKGKDVELRCDPISGHTALYWYRQSLGQGLEFLIYFQGNSAPDKSGLPSDRFSAERTGGSVSTLTIQRTQQEDSAVYLCASSFVQGARETQYFGPGTRLLVL.

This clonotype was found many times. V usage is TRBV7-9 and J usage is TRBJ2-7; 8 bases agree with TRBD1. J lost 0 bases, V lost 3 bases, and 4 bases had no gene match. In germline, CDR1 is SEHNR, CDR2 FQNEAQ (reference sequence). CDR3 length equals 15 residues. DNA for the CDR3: TGTGCCAGCAGCTTTACCGGGACAGGCTCCTACGAGCAGTACGTC. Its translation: CASSFTGTGSYEQYV.

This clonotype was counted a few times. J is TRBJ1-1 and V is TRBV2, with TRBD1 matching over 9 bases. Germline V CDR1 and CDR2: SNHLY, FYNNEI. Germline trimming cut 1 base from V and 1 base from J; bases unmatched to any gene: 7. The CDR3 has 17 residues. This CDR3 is CASSEEEQGATNTEAFF. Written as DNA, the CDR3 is TGTGCCAGCAGTGAAGAAGAACAGGGGGCGACGAACACTGAAGCTTTCTTT.

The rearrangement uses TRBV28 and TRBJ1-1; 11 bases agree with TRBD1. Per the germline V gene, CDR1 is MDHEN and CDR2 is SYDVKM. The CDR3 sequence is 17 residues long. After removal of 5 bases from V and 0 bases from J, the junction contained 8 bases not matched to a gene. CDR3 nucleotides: TGTGCCAGCAGTACCCCGGACAGGGGGCCTATGAACACTGAAGCTTTCTTT. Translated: CASSTPDRGPMNTEAFF.

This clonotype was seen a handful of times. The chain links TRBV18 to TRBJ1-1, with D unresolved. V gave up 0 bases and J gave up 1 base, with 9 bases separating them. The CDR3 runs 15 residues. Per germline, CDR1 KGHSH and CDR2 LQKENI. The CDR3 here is CASSPPGFPNTEAFF. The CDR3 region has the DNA TGTGCCAGCTCACCACCGGGGTTTCCGAACACTGAAGCTTTCTTT.

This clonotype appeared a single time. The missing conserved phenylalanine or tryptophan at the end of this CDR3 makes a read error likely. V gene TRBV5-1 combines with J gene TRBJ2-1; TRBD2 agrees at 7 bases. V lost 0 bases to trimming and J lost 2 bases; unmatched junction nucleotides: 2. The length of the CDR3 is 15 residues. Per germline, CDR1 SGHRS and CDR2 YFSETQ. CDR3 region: CASSLGGGPYNEQFL. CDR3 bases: TGCGCCAGCAGCTTGGGCGGGGGACCCTACAATGAGCAGTTCCTC.

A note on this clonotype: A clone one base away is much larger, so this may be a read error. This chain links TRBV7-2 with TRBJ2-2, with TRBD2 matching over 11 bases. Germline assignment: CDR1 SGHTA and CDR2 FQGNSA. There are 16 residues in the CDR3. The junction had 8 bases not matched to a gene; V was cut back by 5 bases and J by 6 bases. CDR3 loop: CASSLVGLADAGELFF. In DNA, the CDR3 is TGTGCCAGCAGCCTAGTGGGACTAGCGGACGCCGGGGAGCTGTTTTTT.

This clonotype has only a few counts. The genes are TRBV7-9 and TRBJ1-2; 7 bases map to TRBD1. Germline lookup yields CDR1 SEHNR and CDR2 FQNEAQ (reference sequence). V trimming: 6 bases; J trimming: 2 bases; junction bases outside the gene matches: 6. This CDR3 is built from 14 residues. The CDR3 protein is CASRPGQTNYGYTF. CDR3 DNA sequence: TGTGCCAGCAGACCGGGACAGACAAACTATGGCTACACCTTC.

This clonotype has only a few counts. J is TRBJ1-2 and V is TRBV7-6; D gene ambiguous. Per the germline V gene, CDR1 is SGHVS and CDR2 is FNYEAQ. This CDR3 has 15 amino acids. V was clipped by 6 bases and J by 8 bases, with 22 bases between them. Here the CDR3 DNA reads TGTGCCAGCAGTGATCCAACGGTCCTGTCTAAGGGCTACACCTTC. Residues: CASSDPTVLSKGYTF. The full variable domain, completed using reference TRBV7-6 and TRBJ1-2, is GAGVSQSPRYKVTKRGQDVALRCDPISGHVSLYWYRQALGQGPEFLTYFNYEAQQDKSGLPNDRFSAERPEGSISTLTIQRTEQRDSAMYRCASSDPTVLSKGYTFGSGTRLTVV.